Each of the 10 T cell receptor beta chains below was sequenced from the same sample in a study of T cell changes during pregnancy in multiple sclerosis. Assay: immunoSEQ multiplex PCR; the TCRdb copy retains only in-frame clones and omits some. The sample consists of 90,000 to 120,000 clones, roughly 92% of them appearing once. Here the sequenced sample was peripheral blood, taken in the third trimester of pregnancy. The receptor set was obtained from a female donor in good health, enrolled as a control in a pregnancy study.

The V call is TRBV10-3, the J call TRBJ2-7; 8 bases align to TRBD1. The CDR3 is 17 residues long. The germline CDR1 and CDR2 sequences are ENHRY and SYGVKD. With 2 bases clipped from V and 5 bases from J, the junction kept 14 bases outside the gene matches. The CDR3 DNA reads TGTGCCATCAGTGAGCCCTCCCCAGGACAGGGCTTCGACGAGCAGTACTTC. This gives the protein CAISEPSPGQGFDEQYF.

The rearrangement links TRBV4-3 to TRBJ2-3; possible D gene TRBD1, 5 bases. In germline, CDR1 is LGHNA, CDR2 YSLEER. The ends were cut back, 1 base at V and 6 bases at J, with 14 bases in the middle. The CDR3 runs to 15 residues. The CDR3 loop is CASSQGRQGADTQYF. As DNA, the CDR3 is TGCGCCAGCAGCCAAGGAAGGCAGGGCGCCGATACGCAGTATTTT.

The CDR3 here is CASSLVGAEYNSPLHF. CDR3 in DNA: TGCGCCAGCAGCTTGGTGGGGGCTGAATATAATTCACCCCTCCACTTT. The chain links TRBV5-1 to TRBJ1-6; D is possibly TRBD1 (6 bases). V was clipped by 0 bases and J by 4 bases, with 11 bases between them. This CDR3 is 16 amino acids long. Germline lookup yields CDR1 SGHRS and CDR2 YFSETQ. The full variable domain, in which reference TRBV5-1 and TRBJ1-6 provide the parts outside the CDR3, is KAGVTQTPRYLIKTRGQQVTLSCSPISGHRSVSWYQQTPGQGLQFLFEYFSETQRNKGNFPGRFSGRQFSNSRSEMNVSTLELGDSALYLCASSLVGAEYNSPLHFGNGTRLTVT.

The chain links TRBV7-2 to TRBJ2-3; 7 bases fit TRBD2. V was clipped by 1 base and J by 1 base; unmatched bases: 5. The CDR3 contains 16 residues. The V gene's germline CDR1 is SGHTA and CDR2 FQGNSA. The CDR3 DNA reads TGTGCCAGCAGCTTAGTTATACGGGGGGGCACAGATACGCAGTATTTT. Its translation is CASSLVIRGGTDTQYF.

This chain uses TRBV18 with TRBJ1-1; maybe TRBD1 (6 bases). The CDR3 extends over 15 amino acids. Trimming took 6 bases from V and 0 from J, leaving 14 bases between them. The germline CDR1 and CDR2 sequences are KGHSH and LQKENI. CDR3 nucleotide sequence: TGTGCCAGCTCCCAAAGGGGGGGGATGAACACTGAAGCTTTCTTT. Amino acid sequence: CASSQRGGMNTEAFF.

The V call is TRBV2, the J call TRBJ2-6; D is perhaps TRBD2 (6 bases). The CDR3 loop spans 15 amino acids. Trimming stripped 10 bases from V and 3 bases from J, with 16 bases between. Germline loops: CDR1 SNHLY, CDR2 FYNNEI. This CDR3 is CATSEGVGGANVLTF. The CDR3 region has the DNA TGTGCCACCTCGGAGGGTGTCGGTGGGGCCAACGTCCTGACTTTC.

The chain is built from TRBV29-1 and TRBJ2-6, with no clear D. Germline V gene data show CDR1 as SQVTM and CDR2 as ANQGSEA. This CDR3 is built from 14 residues. Trimming removed 4 bases at V and 0 bases at J, with 7 bases between. CDR3 bases: TGCAGCGTTGGCCTAAGCTCTGGGGCCAACGTCCTGACTTTC. Translated, it gives CSVGLSSGANVLTF.

The gene calls are TRBV6-1 and TRBJ2-7; 10 bases are shared with TRBD1. Germline CDR1 is MNHNS and CDR2 is SASEGT. After removal of 1 base from V and 4 bases from J, the junction contained 7 bases not matched to a gene. The CDR3 has 16 residues. This CDR3 is CASSEGAGTGAYEQYF. The CDR3 DNA reads as TGTGCCAGCAGTGAAGGGGCCGGGACAGGGGCATACGAGCAGTACTTC.

The rearrangement uses TRBV7-9 and TRBJ1-4, with D possibly TRBD1 on 6 matching bases. Trimming removed 4 bases from V and 8 bases from J, with 20 bases in between. Germline assignment: CDR1 SEHNR and CDR2 FQNEAQ (reference sequence). CDR3 length: 16 residues. The CDR3 nucleotides are TGTGCCAGCAGCTACCCCCCGGGAGGGGGTGGGGAAAAACTGTTTTTT. It encodes CASSYPPGGGGEKLFF.

V gene TRBV9 combines with J gene TRBJ2-1; 9 nucleotides align to TRBD2. The CDR3 runs to 18 residues. Trimming at V came to 1 base and at J to 4 bases, leaving 12 bases not matched to a gene. Germline V gene data show CDR1 as SGDLS and CDR2 as YYNGEE. CDR3 sequence (DNA): TGTGCCAGCAGCGTAATCCCCGGAGAAGCGGGGGGTTACAATGAGCAGTTCTTC. Translated: CASSVIPGEAGGYNEQFF.